The sample holds a few counts of the clone carrying this TCR beta chain. The source of the sample is a study of blood T cell repertoires in COVID-19. CDR1 MDHEN and CDR2 SYDVKM come from the germline V gene. V was pared by 7 bases and J by 6 bases, with 4 bases of the junction left unmatched. The CDR3 loop spans 12 amino acids. Methods used by the authors: Amplification of reference gene primers provided the estimated nucleated cell counts. Using immunoSEQ multiplex PCR, the repertoire was profiled, and TCRdb retains in-frame clones only, with some absent. The DNA gave D and trimming, while V, J and clone size come from that table. The table has approximately 350,000 clones, 80% to 90% seen once.

The origin of this receptor is a man aged 30 to 45 with active or convalescent COVID-19. Sequencing was done on a sample of peripheral blood. The V gene is TRBV28, the J gene TRBJ1-2, with 8 bases that match TRBD1. CDR3 nucleotide sequence: TGTGCCAGCACACGGACAGGGAATGGCTACACCTTC. Protein product: CASTRTGNGYTF.